Listed here are 20 T cell receptor beta chains from one sample, sequenced in a study of Ad26.COV2.S vaccination and SARS-CoV-2 variants. Here immunoSEQ multiplex PCR was the method, and the copy in TCRdb shows in-frame clones only, minus some. The sample lists 45,000 or so clones, roughly four fifths seen once, with about 45% in the top ten. Sequenced here: peripheral blood, sampled after recovery from COVID-19. These receptors all come from a human donor who had recovered from COVID-19.

This clone has a handful of counts. The chain links TRBV18 to TRBJ1-1, with D perhaps matching TRBD1 (5 bases). The CDR3 spans 19 residues. The germline gives CDR1 KGHSH, CDR2 LQKENI. Between the trimmed V and J ends, which lost 3 bases and 2 bases, there was a span of 25 bases. Here the CDR3 DNA reads TGTGCCAGCTCACCGCTCTCGACAGTTGTGGGCGCGACCAACACTGAAGCTTTCTTT. It is translated as CASSPLSTVVGATNTEAFF.

With respect to this clone: Germline is not matched at one junction end, which may reflect a read error. This chain joins TRBV10-3 and TRBJ1-1; D ambiguous. The CDR3 consists of 15 residues. From germline, CDR1 is ENHRY and CDR2 SYGVKD. The CDR3 region is CAISEKQHMNTEAFF. CDR3 DNA: TGTGCCATCAGTGAAAAACAGCACATGAACACTGAGGCTTTCTTT.

This chain links TRBV5-4 with TRBJ1-2; a weak D match, TRBD1 (5 bases). The V and J ends lost 10 bases and 8 bases respectively, with 21 bases between them. The germline V gene encodes CDR1 SGHNT and CDR2 YYREEE (reference sequence). The CDR3 has 13 amino acids. CDR3 in DNA: TGTGCCGGGGGGTTTACAGGTAGTTACGGCTACACCTTC. This codes for CAGGFTGSYGYTF.

The sample holds a few counts of this clone. The chain is built from TRBV15 and TRBJ1-4; 8 bases fit TRBD1. Germline assignment: CDR1 LNHNV and CDR2 YYDKDF (reference sequence). The CDR3 runs to 14 residues. J was trimmed by 5 bases and V by 8 bases; bases with no gene match: 7. The CDR3 sequence: CATSRTGRNEKLFF. DNA for the CDR3: TGTGCCACCTCAAGGACAGGGCGAAATGAAAAACTGTTTTTT.

CDR3 sequence: CASSPSRLNTEAFF. DNA of the CDR3: TGTGCCAGCAGCCCCTCCCGGCTGAACACTGAAGCTTTCTTT. V is TRBV9 and J is TRBJ1-1; D gene unclear. The CDR3 has 14 amino acids. In germline, CDR1 is SGDLS, CDR2 YYNGEE. Trimming left V 4 bases short and J 0 bases short, with 10 bases between.

The J gene is TRBJ2-5, the V gene TRBV9; 10 bases are shared with TRBD1. There are 14 residues in the CDR3. J was trimmed by 5 bases and V by 4 bases; bases with no gene match: 5. Germline-derived CDR1 and CDR2 are SGDLS and YYNGEE. CDR3 sequence: CASSLGQGSETQYF. In DNA, the CDR3 is TGTGCCAGCAGCCTGGGACAGGGGTCGGAGACCCAGTACTTC. The full variable domain, rest sourced from reference TRBV9 and TRBJ2-5, is DSGVTQTPKHLITATGQRVTLRCSPRSGDLSVYWYQQSLDQGLQFLIQYYNGEERAKGNILERFSAQQFPDLHSELNLSSLELGDSALYFCASSLGQGSETQYFGPGTRLLVL.

The genes are TRBV6-6 and TRBJ1-1, with D perhaps matching TRBD1 (6 bases). The germline gives CDR1 MNHNY, CDR2 SVGAGI (reference sequence). The CDR3 is made up of 14 amino acids. The V end lost 5 bases, the J end lost 5 bases, and 15 bases lay between the germline ends. CDR3 in DNA: TGTGCCAGCAGTAGCCAGGGGTTTGGAACTGAAGCTTTCTTT. This translates into CASSSQGFGTEAFF.

The J gene is TRBJ1-1, the V gene TRBV30; tentative D call: TRBD1 (5 bases). Germline values: CDR1 GTSNPN, CDR2 SVGIG (reference sequence). Deletions cut 2 bases from V and 2 bases from J, with 12 bases between. The length of the CDR3 is 14 residues. Here the CDR3 DNA reads TGTGCCTGGAGTCGAGAACAGGAAAACACTGAAGCTTTCTTT. It specifies CAWSREQENTEAFF.

The V gene is TRBV10-3, the J gene TRBJ1-1; tentative D call: TRBD1 (6 bases). This CDR3 comprises 13 residues. Trimming left V 6 bases short and J 6 bases short, with 14 bases between. The V gene's germline CDR1 is ENHRY and CDR2 SYGVKD. The CDR3 bases are TGTGCCATCAGGGATTCCGACAGGTCTGAAGCTTTCTTT. Translating gives CAIRDSDRSEAFF.

The chain couples TRBV10-3 to TRBJ1-1; D call uncertain. Deletions cut 0 bases from V and 3 bases from J, with 8 bases between. Per germline, CDR1 ENHRY and CDR2 SYGVKD. The CDR3 totals 14 residues. The CDR3 spells CAISESVGDTEAFF. In DNA, the CDR3 is TGTGCCATCAGTGAGTCTGTCGGGGACACTGAAGCTTTCTTT.

This chain links TRBV7-9 with TRBJ1-1; a weak D match, TRBD1 (5 bases). Looked up from germline, CDR1 is SEHNR and CDR2 is FQNEAQ (reference sequence). V gave up 3 bases and J gave up 4 bases, with 9 bases separating them. The CDR3 contains 13 residues. Here the CDR3 DNA reads TGTGCCAGCAGCTTGACGACAGCCACTGAAGCTTTCTTT. Translation gives CASSLTTATEAFF.

This clone occurred once. This chain joins TRBV30 and TRBJ2-7; D possibly corresponds to TRBD1 (6 bases). Germline V gene sequence: CDR1 GTSNPN, CDR2 SVGIG (reference sequence). The CDR3 extends over 13 amino acids. Trimming pared 0 bases from V and 5 bases from J, leaving 11 bases between. The DNA of the CDR3 is TGTGCCTGGAGTGTTTCAGGGGATAACGAGCAGTACTTC. Translation gives CAWSVSGDNEQYF.

V gene TRBV10-2 combines with J gene TRBJ1-1; D perhaps matches TRBD1 (5 bases). Trimming cost V 4 bases and J 4 bases, with 22 bases left between them. The germline V gene encodes CDR1 WSHSY and CDR2 SAAADI. The CDR3 is 17 residues long. CDR3: CASSAWQGELLSTEAFF. The CDR3 DNA sequence: TGCGCCAGCAGTGCATGGCAGGGAGAGCTATTGAGCACTGAAGCTTTCTTT.

The J gene is TRBJ1-1, the V gene TRBV9, with TRBD1 as a possible D gene (5 bases). Germline assignment: CDR1 SGDLS and CDR2 YYNGEE. V lost 4 bases to trimming and J lost 8 bases, with 18 bases between them. The CDR3 is 14 amino acids. CDR3 DNA sequence: TGTGCCAGCAGCAAATTTACGGGACTCATCGAAGCTTTCTTT. Translating gives CASSKFTGLIEAFF. The full variable domain, with the rest looked up from reference TRBV9 and TRBJ1-1, is DSGVTQTPKHLITATGQRVTLRCSPRSGDLSVYWYQQSLDQGLQFLIQYYNGEERAKGNILERFSAQQFPDLHSELNLSSLELGDSALYFCASSKFTGLIEAFFGQGTRLTVV.

This clone appeared a single time. V gene TRBV5-1 combines with J gene TRBJ1-1; D may be TRBD1 (5 bases). This CDR3 has 17 amino acids. The V gene lost 1 base and the J gene lost 1 base, with 17 bases spanning the gap. The V gene's germline CDR1 is SGHRS and CDR2 YFSETQ. DNA of the CDR3: TGCGCCAGCAGCTTGATGCCTGGCGGGGGGACGAACACTGAAGCTTTCTTT. Amino acids: CASSLMPGGGTNTEAFF.

This clone rates as medium-sized. The chain is built from TRBV13 and TRBJ1-1; unclear D gene. Germline CDR1 reads PRHDT; CDR2 reads FYEKMQ (reference sequence). The germline V and J ends were trimmed by 5 bases and 5 bases, with 9 bases remaining between them. This CDR3 is built from 12 residues. The CDR3 sequence is CASSPPLTEAFF. The CDR3 DNA sequence: TGTGCCAGCAGCCCCCCCCTGACTGAAGCTTTCTTT.

The chain joins TRBV18 to TRBJ1-5; D is unclear. The ends were cut back, 5 bases at V and 2 bases at J, with 13 bases in the middle. CDR1 is KGHSH and CDR2 is LQKENI in the germline V gene. The CDR3 sequence is 15 residues long. CDR3 in amino acids: CASSGVGVGNQPQHF. CDR3 coding DNA: TGTGCCAGCTCAGGTGTCGGTGTCGGCAATCAGCCCCAGCATTTT.

The chain recombines TRBV7-3 with TRBJ2-6; D ambiguous. Looked up from germline, CDR1 is SGHTA and CDR2 is FQGTGA. The CDR3 covers 18 residues. Trimming removed 3 bases from V and 0 bases from J, with 15 bases in between. The CDR3 DNA is TGTGCCAGCAGCTTTATGGACGCCCGAAGCTCTGGGGCCAACGTCCTGACTTTC. Its translation: CASSFMDARSSGANVLTF.

The genes are TRBV24-1 and TRBJ1-2, with D possibly matching TRBD1 (5 bases). V was shortened by 6 bases and J by 8 bases, with 21 bases between the two germline ends. The CDR3 spans 15 residues. Germline V gene sequence: CDR1 KGHDR, CDR2 SFDVKD. The CDR3 loop is CATSTGRDPRQGYTF. In nucleotides, the CDR3 is TGTGCCACCAGTACCGGGAGGGACCCCCGCCAGGGCTACACCTTC.

This sequence joins TRBV7-2 and TRBJ1-1; D ambiguous. V lost 11 bases to trimming and J lost 5 bases, with 18 bases between them. The CDR3 consists of 13 residues. CDR1 and CDR2 (germline): SGHTA, FQGNSA. CDR3 loop: CAASRGFGTEAFF. The CDR3 DNA reads TGTGCCGCTTCTCGGGGTTTCGGGACTGAAGCTTTCTTT.